Each of the 32 T cell receptor beta chains below was sequenced from the same sample in a study of cytomegalovirus exposure and HLA in healthy donors. Method: immunoSEQ multiplex PCR; TCRdb's copy keeps in-frame clones and lacks some. The table records roughly 170,000 clones, approximately 84% of them present only once. The sequenced sample consisted of PBMCs. These receptors all stem from a woman younger than 35 in good health and CMV-seropositive.

The chain uses TRBV2 and TRBJ2-3; TRBD2 agrees at 11 bases. There are 13 residues in the CDR3. The junction had 4 bases not matched to a gene; V was cut back by 9 bases and J by 5 bases. Germline values: CDR1 SNHLY, CDR2 FYNNEI. The chain's CDR3 is CASSGGAVDTQYF. CDR3 nucleotide sequence: TGTGCCAGTAGCGGGGGGGCAGTAGATACGCAGTATTTT.

This CDR3 is CASSDAARGVEAFF. CDR3 nucleotides: TGTGCCAGCAGTGACGCCGCCAGGGGGGTTGAAGCTTTCTTT. The chain joins TRBV2 to TRBJ1-1, with 7 positions matching TRBD1. Germline V gene lookup returns CDR1 SNHLY and CDR2 FYNNEI. CDR3 length: 14 residues. The junction had 8 bases not matched to a gene; V was cut back by 3 bases and J by 7 bases.

The chain couples TRBV27 to TRBJ2-5, with D maybe TRBD1 (5 bases). This CDR3 has 14 residues. The V gene's germline CDR1 is MNHEY and CDR2 SMNVEV (reference sequence). The V and J ends lost 4 bases and 0 bases respectively, with 9 bases between them. CDR3 protein: CASSSNRYQETQYF. The CDR3 nucleotides are TGTGCCAGCAGTTCAAACAGGTACCAAGAGACCCAGTACTTC.

This chain joins TRBV7-2 and TRBJ2-7; 7 nucleotides match TRBD1. After removal of 5 bases from V and 2 bases from J, the junction contained 6 bases not matched to a gene. Germline loops: CDR1 SGHTA, CDR2 FQGNSA. CDR3 size: 14 residues. The CDR3 spells CASSPRQGTYEQYF. The CDR3 DNA sequence: TGTGCCAGCAGCCCACGACAGGGAACCTACGAGCAGTACTTC.

V usage is TRBV18 and J usage is TRBJ1-4; no firm D call. The V end lost 3 bases, the J end lost 0 bases, and 8 bases lay between the germline ends. This CDR3 contains 15 residues. Per the germline V gene, CDR1 is KGHSH and CDR2 is LQKENI. CDR3 bases: TGTGCCAGCTCACCCAGACAACCAACTAATGAAAAACTGTTTTTT. Translation: CASSPRQPTNEKLFF.

The sample holds a few counts of this clone. The CDR3 DNA reads TGTGCCAGCAGCGGAGACATATTGGGTGAAGCTTTCTTT. It is translated as CASSGDILGEAFF. The rearrangement uses TRBV9 and TRBJ1-1; no clear D gene. CDR3 length: 13 residues. Germline V lookup: CDR1 SGDLS, CDR2 YYNGEE. Trimming shortened V by 3 bases and J by 7 bases, and 13 bases separated the two germline ends.

This sequence joins TRBV6-5 and TRBJ1-5, with a weak D call TRBD1 (5 bases). The CDR3 has 13 residues. Germline assignment: CDR1 MNHEY and CDR2 SVGAGI. Trimming removed 5 bases at V and 4 bases at J, with 9 bases between. The CDR3 reads CASSGGSNQPQHF. CDR3 nucleotides: TGTGCCAGCAGTGGGGGGTCGAATCAGCCCCAGCATTTT.

The V gene is TRBV7-9, the J gene TRBJ2-7, with a weak D call TRBD2 (6 bases). V was pared by 5 bases and J by 6 bases, with 11 bases between. Germline CDR1 SEHNR, CDR2 FQNEAQ (reference sequence). This CDR3 region has 12 residues. The CDR3 nucleotides read TGTGCCAGCAGCGGGCGGGGTCTCGAGCAGTACTTC. Its protein is CASSGRGLEQYF.

This rearrangement joins TRBV6-5 to TRBJ2-7; D perhaps matches TRBD2 (5 bases). Germline V gene lookup returns CDR1 MNHEY and CDR2 SVGAGI. The CDR3 contains 13 residues. V gave up 7 bases and J gave up 4 bases, with 14 bases separating them. The CDR3 DNA reads TGTGCCAGCACCGAGGGCGCTGCGTACGAGCAGTACTTC. It translates to CASTEGAAYEQYF.

The chain couples TRBV13 to TRBJ2-7; 10 positions match TRBD1. Germline values: CDR1 PRHDT, CDR2 FYEKMQ (reference sequence). V dropped 4 bases and J dropped 3; count of bases not matched to a gene: 12. The CDR3 has 17 residues. CDR3 DNA sequence: TGTGCCAGCAGCTCCTCGACTGGGGGACAGGGGTTCTACGAGCAGTACTTC. Protein sequence: CASSSSTGGQGFYEQYF.

The V gene is TRBV27, the J gene TRBJ2-5; D might be TRBD1 (6 bases). The CDR3 is 14 amino acids. Germline lookup yields CDR1 MNHEY and CDR2 SMNVEV (reference sequence). Trimming cost V 0 bases and J 7 bases, with 12 bases left between them. Here the CDR3 DNA reads TGTGCCAGCAGTTTATCGGACAGCTCGAGGACCCAGTACTTC. Encoded protein: CASSLSDSSRTQYF.

The chain recombines TRBV5-1 with TRBJ2-5; maybe TRBD2 (6 bases). Germline CDR1 and CDR2: SGHRS and YFSETQ. V was clipped by 3 bases and J by 2 bases, with 17 bases between them. CDR3 size: 16 residues. The CDR3 loop reads CASSSSRPGGQETQYF. CDR3 DNA: TGCGCCAGCAGCTCTAGCCGCCCCGGGGGACAAGAGACCCAGTACTTC.

V and J are TRBV6-5 and TRBJ2-7, with 7 nucleotides matching TRBD1. This CDR3 comprises 15 residues. Germline-derived CDR1 and CDR2 are MNHEY and SVGAGI. The ends lost 1 base at V and 6 bases at J; junction bases unmatched: 9. The CDR3 region has the DNA TGTGCCAGCAGTTACTTCAGACAGGGAGTTGGCGAGCAGTACTTC. Translating gives CASSYFRQGVGEQYF.

The chain carries TRBV11-2 and TRBJ2-3, with D maybe TRBD2 (7 bases). V was trimmed by 3 bases and J by 5 bases, leaving 12 bases between them. CDR3 length equals 14 residues. Germline V gene data show CDR1 as SGHAT and CDR2 as FQNNGV. As DNA, the CDR3 is TGTGCCAGCAGCTTGGGGGGGCAGGGAGATACGCAGTATTTT. The encoded protein is CASSLGGQGDTQYF.

The chain recombines TRBV28 with TRBJ2-1, with 9 bases aligning to TRBD1. The CDR3 totals 15 residues. Germline CDR1 reads MDHEN; CDR2 reads SYDVKM. With 4 bases clipped from V and 3 bases from J, the junction kept 4 bases outside the gene matches. The CDR3 region has the DNA TGTGCCAGCAGTTCGGACAGGGGCCTCTACAATGAGCAGTTCTTC. It codes for CASSSDRGLYNEQFF.

V and J are TRBV6-1 and TRBJ2-3; D gene ambiguous. Trimming removed 7 bases at V and 0 bases at J, with 11 bases between. Looked up from germline, CDR1 is MNHNS and CDR2 is SASEGT. The CDR3 totals 14 residues. This CDR3 is CASKQATSTDTQYF. The CDR3 nucleotides are TGTGCCAGCAAGCAGGCTACTAGCACAGATACGCAGTATTTT.

The chain combines TRBV5-1 with TRBJ2-5; 12 nucleotides match TRBD2. Germline V gene sequence: CDR1 SGHRS, CDR2 YFSETQ. The CDR3 length is 17 residues. V lost 3 bases to trimming and J lost 2 bases; unmatched junction nucleotides: 8. CDR3 sequence: CASSSGLAGRGQETQYF. The CDR3 bases are TGCGCCAGCAGCTCCGGACTAGCGGGGAGGGGGCAAGAGACCCAGTACTTC.

The J gene is TRBJ2-1, the V gene TRBV2; 9 bases line up with TRBD2. The CDR3 contains 14 residues. The germline V gene encodes CDR1 SNHLY and CDR2 FYNNEI. V dropped 5 bases and J dropped 4; count of bases not matched to a gene: 3. CDR3 sequence (DNA): TGTGCCAGCAGTTTTAGCGGGGGTTACAATGAGCAGTTCTTC. Protein: CASSFSGGYNEQFF.

The CDR3 loop is CASSQDLASTDTQYF. The CDR3 DNA reads TGCGCCAGCAGCCAAGATCTAGCGAGCACAGATACGCAGTATTTT. The rearrangement joins TRBV4-3 to TRBJ2-3; D is possibly TRBD2 (6 bases). Trimming left V 0 bases short and J 0 bases short, with 7 bases between. The germline V gene has CDR1 LGHNA and CDR2 YSLEER. The CDR3 totals 15 residues.

The chain uses TRBV5-1 and TRBJ2-5; tentative D call: TRBD2 (5 bases). V gave up 0 bases and J gave up 3 bases, with 9 bases separating them. Germline loops: CDR1 SGHRS, CDR2 YFSETQ. This CDR3 is built from 14 residues. CDR3 sequence: CASSLAEREETQYF. The CDR3 DNA reads as TGCGCCAGCAGCTTGGCCGAGAGGGAAGAGACCCAGTACTTC.

The V call is TRBV27, the J call TRBJ2-1, with D maybe TRBD2 (5 bases). The germline gives CDR1 MNHEY, CDR2 SMNVEV (reference sequence). The V gene lost 3 bases and the J gene lost 11 bases, with 20 bases spanning the gap. The CDR3 is made up of 15 amino acids. DNA of the CDR3: TGTGCCAGCAGTTTCACGCCGGAGGCCCGGTTCAAGCAGTTCTTC. It encodes CASSFTPEARFKQFF.

This chain links TRBV29-1 with TRBJ2-1, with TRBD2 as a possible D gene (6 bases). CDR1 SQVTM and CDR2 ANQGSEA come from the germline V gene. The CDR3 spans 14 residues. Trimming took off 6 bases at V and 5 bases at J, with 17 bases between the two ends. This CDR3 reads CSVMRRLDNNEQFF. The CDR3 region has the DNA TGCAGCGTAATGAGGCGACTAGATAACAATGAGCAGTTCTTC.

The CDR3 is CASSLEGGGFYEQYF. The CDR3 DNA is TGTGCCAGCAGCTTGGAGGGGGGAGGGTTCTACGAGCAGTACTTC. V gene TRBV11-2 combines with J gene TRBJ2-7, with a possible D match to TRBD2 (7 bases). There are 15 residues in the CDR3. Germline CDR1 and CDR2: SGHAT and FQNNGV. V was trimmed by 3 bases and J by 3 bases, leaving 15 bases between them.

The chain uses TRBV19 and TRBJ1-3; possibly TRBD1 for D (5 bases). V was cut by 5 bases and J by 5 bases, with 16 bases left in between. The CDR3 consists of 15 residues. CDR1 LNHDA and CDR2 SQIVND come from the germline V gene (reference sequence). CDR3 in amino acids: CASSAPAGPRNTIYF. The CDR3 nucleotides are TGTGCCAGTAGTGCACCCGCGGGACCGCGAAACACCATATATTTT.

The gene calls are TRBV4-1 and TRBJ1-3; 7 bases line up with TRBD1. V shed 5 bases, J shed 7 bases, and the junction held 2 bases outside the gene matches. Per the germline V gene, CDR1 is MGHRA and CDR2 is YSYEKL. The CDR3 runs 12 residues. CDR3 coding DNA: TGCGCCAGCAGCTTACAGGGGAACACCATATATTTT. Translating it yields CASSLQGNTIYF.

The rearrangement uses TRBV10-3 and TRBJ2-1, with 9 bases fitting TRBD2. Germline V gene lookup returns CDR1 ENHRY and CDR2 SYGVKD. The CDR3 contains 13 residues. The V gene end was trimmed by 3 bases and the J gene end by 8 bases; junction bases not matched to a gene: 2. This chain's CDR3 is CAISDLAGYEQFF. The CDR3 nucleotides are TGTGCCATCAGTGATCTAGCGGGGTATGAGCAGTTCTTC.

V usage is TRBV7-9 and J usage is TRBJ2-1; 11 bases are shared with TRBD1. J gave up 6 bases and V 5 bases, and 3 bases lay outside the gene matches. Germline V gene lookup returns CDR1 SEHNR and CDR2 FQNEAQ (reference sequence). CDR3 length: 14 amino acids. The DNA of the CDR3 is TGTGCCAGCAGCCCAGGGACAGGGGGCAATGAGCAGTTCTTC. This translates into CASSPGTGGNEQFF.

This rearrangement joins TRBV19 to TRBJ1-1; 7 bases are shared with TRBD1. V lost 7 bases and J lost 3; bases outside the gene matches: 8. This CDR3 contains 14 residues. Germline CDR1 and CDR2: LNHDA and SQIVND (reference sequence). The CDR3: CASTLSGQYTEAFF. In DNA form, the CDR3 reads TGTGCCAGTACCCTATCGGGACAGTACACTGAAGCTTTCTTT.

The V and J genes are TRBV27 and TRBJ1-1, with D possibly being TRBD1 (5 bases). CDR1 and CDR2 from the germline V gene are MNHEY and SMNVEV (reference sequence). The CDR3 is 13 amino acids. The germline V and J ends were trimmed by 10 bases and 1 base, with 13 bases remaining between them. The CDR3 bases are TGTGCCACCAAGACAGTTTCGAACACTGAAGCTTTCTTT. It is translated as CATKTVSNTEAFF.

The rearrangement uses TRBV4-1 and TRBJ2-7; TRBD1 is a possible D gene (5 bases). This CDR3 has 16 residues. Trimming removed 2 bases at V and 3 bases at J, with 17 bases between. Per the germline V gene, CDR1 is MGHRA and CDR2 is YSYEKL. The CDR3 reads CASSQSGARNLYEQYF. CDR3 coding DNA: TGCGCCAGCAGCCAAAGTGGGGCGCGTAATCTCTACGAGCAGTACTTC.

V is TRBV18 and J is TRBJ1-4; no definite D call. Germline V gene data show CDR1 as KGHSH and CDR2 as LQKENI. Deletions cut 3 bases from V and 0 bases from J, with 11 bases between. The CDR3 has 16 amino acids. This CDR3 is CASSPESSATNEKLFF. CDR3 DNA sequence: TGTGCCAGCTCACCGGAGTCGTCTGCAACTAATGAAAAACTGTTTTTT.

V is TRBV10-2 and J is TRBJ2-2; a weak D match, TRBD2 (5 bases). Trimming shortened V by 10 bases and J by 6 bases, and 12 bases separated the two germline ends. CDR1 and CDR2 (germline): WSHSY, SAAADI. The CDR3 loop spans 12 amino acids. The CDR3 reads CATADYPGELFF. CDR3 DNA sequence: TGCGCCACCGCCGACTATCCCGGGGAGCTGTTTTTT.